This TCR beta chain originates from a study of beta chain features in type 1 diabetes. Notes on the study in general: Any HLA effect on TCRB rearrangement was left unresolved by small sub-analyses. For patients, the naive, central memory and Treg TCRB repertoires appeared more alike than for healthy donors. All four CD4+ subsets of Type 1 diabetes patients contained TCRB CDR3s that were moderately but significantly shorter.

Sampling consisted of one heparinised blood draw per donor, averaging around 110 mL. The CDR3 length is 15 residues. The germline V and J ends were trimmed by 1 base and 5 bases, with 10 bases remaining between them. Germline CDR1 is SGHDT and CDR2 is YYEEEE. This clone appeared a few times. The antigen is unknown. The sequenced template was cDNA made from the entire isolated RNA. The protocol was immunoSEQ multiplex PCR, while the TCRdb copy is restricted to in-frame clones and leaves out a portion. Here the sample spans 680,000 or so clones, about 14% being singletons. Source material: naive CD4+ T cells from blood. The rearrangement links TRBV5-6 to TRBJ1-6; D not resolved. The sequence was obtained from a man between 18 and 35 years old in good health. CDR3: CASSLLGRDNSPLHF. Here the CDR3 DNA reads TGTGCCAGCAGCTTGTTGGGAAGGGATAATTCACCCCTCCACTTT.